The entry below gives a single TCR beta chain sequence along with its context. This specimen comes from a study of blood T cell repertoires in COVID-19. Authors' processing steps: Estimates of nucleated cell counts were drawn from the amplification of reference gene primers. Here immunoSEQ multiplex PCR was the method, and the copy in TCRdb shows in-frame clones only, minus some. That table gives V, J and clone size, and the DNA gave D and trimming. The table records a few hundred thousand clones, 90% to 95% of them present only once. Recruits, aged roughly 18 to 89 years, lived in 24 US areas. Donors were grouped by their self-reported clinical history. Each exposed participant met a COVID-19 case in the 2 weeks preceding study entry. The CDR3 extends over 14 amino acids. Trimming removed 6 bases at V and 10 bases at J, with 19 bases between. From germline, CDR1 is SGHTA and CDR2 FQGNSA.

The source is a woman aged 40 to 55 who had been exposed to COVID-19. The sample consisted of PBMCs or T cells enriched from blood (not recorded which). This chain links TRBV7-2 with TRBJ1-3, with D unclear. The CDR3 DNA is TGTGCCAGCAGACTCTCGAGGGCGCTCGCGACCATATATTTT. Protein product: CASRLSRALATIYF.